One T cell receptor (beta chain) is described in this entry. The method was immunoSEQ multiplex PCR; TCRdb's version includes in-frame clones alone and lacks a portion of them. This sample carries 2 million to 3 million clones, 93% of them seen once, and the ten largest clones take 0.35% to 0.45%. CDR1 and CDR2 from the germline V gene are SNHLY and FYNNEI. The CDR3 is made up of 14 amino acids. V gave up 4 bases and J gave up 0 bases, with 10 bases separating them. The sample originates from a study of shared clonotypes between healthy human individuals. Overall study: Donors were two women and three men aged 18 to 49.

The clonotype originates from a young man in good health. Some clones in this sample may be carry-over from other donors' samples. Sequenced sample: naive CD4+ T cells from PBMCs. Subset of the sample: CD45RA+ positively selected. The rearrangement links TRBV2 to TRBJ2-7; perhaps D is TRBD1 or TRBD2 (5 bases each). As DNA, the CDR3 is TGTGCCAGCAGTGTGGGGACCAACTCCTACGAGCAGTACTTC. This encodes CASSVGTNSYEQYF.